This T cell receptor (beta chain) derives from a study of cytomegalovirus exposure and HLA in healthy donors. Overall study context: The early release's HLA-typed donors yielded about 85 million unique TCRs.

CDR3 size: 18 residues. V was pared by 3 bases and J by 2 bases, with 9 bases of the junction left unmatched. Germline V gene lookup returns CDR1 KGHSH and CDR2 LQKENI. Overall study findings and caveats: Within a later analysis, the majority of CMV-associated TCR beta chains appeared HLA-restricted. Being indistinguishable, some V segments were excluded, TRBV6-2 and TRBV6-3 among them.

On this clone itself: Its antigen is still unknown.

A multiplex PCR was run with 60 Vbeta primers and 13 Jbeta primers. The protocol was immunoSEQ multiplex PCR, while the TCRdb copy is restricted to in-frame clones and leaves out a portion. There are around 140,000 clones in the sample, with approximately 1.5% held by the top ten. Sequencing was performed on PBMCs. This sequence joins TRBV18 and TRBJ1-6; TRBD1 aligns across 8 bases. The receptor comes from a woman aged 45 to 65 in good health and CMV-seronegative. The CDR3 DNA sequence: TGTGCCAGCTCACCCCTAGGACAGGGCGGCACCTATAATTCACCCCTCCACTTT. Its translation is CASSPLGQGGTYNSPLHF.